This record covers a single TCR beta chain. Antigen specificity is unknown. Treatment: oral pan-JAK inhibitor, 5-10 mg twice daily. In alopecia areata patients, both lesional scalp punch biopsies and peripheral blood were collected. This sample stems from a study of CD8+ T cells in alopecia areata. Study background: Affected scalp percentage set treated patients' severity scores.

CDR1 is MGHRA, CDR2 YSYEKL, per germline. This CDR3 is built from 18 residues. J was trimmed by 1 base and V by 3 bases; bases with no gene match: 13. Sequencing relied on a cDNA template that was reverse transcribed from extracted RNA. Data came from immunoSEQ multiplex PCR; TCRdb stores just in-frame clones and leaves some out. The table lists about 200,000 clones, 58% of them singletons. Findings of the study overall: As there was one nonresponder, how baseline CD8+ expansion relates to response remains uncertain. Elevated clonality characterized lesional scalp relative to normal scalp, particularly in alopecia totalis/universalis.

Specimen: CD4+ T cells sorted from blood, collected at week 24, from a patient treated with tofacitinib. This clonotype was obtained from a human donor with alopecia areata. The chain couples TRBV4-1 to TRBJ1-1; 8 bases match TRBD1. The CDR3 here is CASSQSARGQVENTEAFF. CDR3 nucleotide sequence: TGCGCCAGCAGCCAGTCAGCCAGGGGGCAAGTAGAGAACACTGAAGCTTTCTTT.